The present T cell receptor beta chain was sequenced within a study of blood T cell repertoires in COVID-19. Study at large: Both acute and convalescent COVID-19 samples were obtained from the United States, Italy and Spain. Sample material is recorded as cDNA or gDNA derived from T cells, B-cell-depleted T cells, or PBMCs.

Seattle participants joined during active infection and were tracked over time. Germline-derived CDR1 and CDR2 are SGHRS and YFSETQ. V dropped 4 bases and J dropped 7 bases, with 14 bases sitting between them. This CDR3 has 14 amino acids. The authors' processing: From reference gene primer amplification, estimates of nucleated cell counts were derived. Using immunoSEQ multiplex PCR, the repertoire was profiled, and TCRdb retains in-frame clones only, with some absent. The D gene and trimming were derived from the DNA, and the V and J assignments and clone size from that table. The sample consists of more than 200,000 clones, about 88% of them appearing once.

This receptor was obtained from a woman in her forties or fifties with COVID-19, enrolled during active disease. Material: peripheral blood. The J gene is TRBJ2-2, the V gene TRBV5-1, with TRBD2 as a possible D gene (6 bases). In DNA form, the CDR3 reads TGCGCCAGCAGCGGGGGACTCGGGGGCGGGGAGCTGTTTTTT. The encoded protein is CASSGGLGGGELFF.